This TCR beta chain was identified during a study of blood T cell repertoires in COVID-19. Study-level background: Researchers got acute and convalescent COVID-19 samples from the United States, Italy and Spain. In each case, the material was cDNA or gDNA derived from T cells, B-cell-depleted T cells, or PBMCs.

Data came from immunoSEQ multiplex PCR; TCRdb stores just in-frame clones and leaves some out. Of about 29,000 clones detected, 85% to 90% appear once; the ten largest clones hold less than 5%. The CDR3 extends over 15 amino acids. The V end lost 10 bases, the J end lost 14 bases, and 27 bases lay between the germline ends. CDR1 is LNHDA, CDR2 SQIVND, per germline (reference sequence). The chain employs TRBV19 and TRBJ1-6; D is unclear. What was sequenced was peripheral blood. The sequence came from a man between 65 and 80 years old with active COVID-19. This CDR3 is CATGQLSSRASTLHF. The CDR3 nucleotides are TGTGCCACAGGCCAATTATCGTCAAGAGCTAGCACCCTCCACTTT.